This T cell receptor (beta chain) was obtained from a study of blood T cell repertoires in COVID-19. The wider study: Researchers got acute and convalescent COVID-19 samples from the United States, Italy and Spain. In each case, the material was cDNA or gDNA derived from T cells, B-cell-depleted T cells, or PBMCs.

Per the original methods: Quantification of nucleated cells was approximated via reference gene primer amplification. Sequenced by immunoSEQ multiplex PCR; TCRdb stores in-frame clones only, minus some. That table supplies the V and J calls and clone size; D and trimming were determined from the DNA. The table has about 170,000 clones, about 86% seen once. The CDR3 is 14 amino acids. CDR1 GTSNPN and CDR2 SVGIG come from the germline V gene (reference sequence). The V gene end was trimmed by 3 bases and the J gene end by 0 bases; junction bases not matched to a gene: 0. The sample comprised peripheral blood. The TCR originated in a woman older than 75 in a cohort sampled during active or convalescent COVID-19. The V and J genes are TRBV30 and TRBJ2-3; 10 bases match TRBD2. CDR3 DNA: TGTGCCTGGAGGACTAGCGGGAGCACAGATACGCAGTATTTT. Protein product: CAWRTSGSTDTQYF.